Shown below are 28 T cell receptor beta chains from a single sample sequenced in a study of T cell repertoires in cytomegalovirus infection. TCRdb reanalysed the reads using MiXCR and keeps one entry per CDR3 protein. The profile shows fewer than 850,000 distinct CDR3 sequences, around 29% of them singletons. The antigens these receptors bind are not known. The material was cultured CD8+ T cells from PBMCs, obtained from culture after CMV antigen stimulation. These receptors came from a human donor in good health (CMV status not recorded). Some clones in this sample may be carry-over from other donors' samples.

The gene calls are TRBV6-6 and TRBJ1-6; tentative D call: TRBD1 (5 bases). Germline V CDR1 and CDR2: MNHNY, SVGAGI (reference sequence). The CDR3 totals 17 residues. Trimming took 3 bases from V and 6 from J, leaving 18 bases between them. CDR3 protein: CASSYLLTGEINSPLHF. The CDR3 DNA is TGTGCCAGCAGTTATTTGCTCACGGGGGAAATTAATTCACCCCTCCACTTT.

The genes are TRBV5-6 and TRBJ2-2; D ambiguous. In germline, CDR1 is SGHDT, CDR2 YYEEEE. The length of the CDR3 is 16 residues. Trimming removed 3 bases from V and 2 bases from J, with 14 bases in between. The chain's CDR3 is CASSSVTGTNTGELFF. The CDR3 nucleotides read TGTGCCAGCAGCTCGGTTACGGGCACTAACACCGGGGAGCTGTTTTTT.

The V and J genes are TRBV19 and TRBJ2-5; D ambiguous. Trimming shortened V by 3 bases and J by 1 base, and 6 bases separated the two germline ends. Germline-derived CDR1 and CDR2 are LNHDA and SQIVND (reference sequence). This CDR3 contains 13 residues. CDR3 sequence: CASSMISQETQYF. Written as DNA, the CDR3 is TGTGCCAGTAGTATGATCAGCCAAGAGACCCAGTACTTC. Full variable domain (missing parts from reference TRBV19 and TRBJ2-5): DGGITQSPKYLFRKEGQNVTLSCEQNLNHDAMYWYRQDPGQGLRLIYYSQIVNDFQKGDIAEGYSVSREKKESFPLTVTSAQKNPTAFYLCASSMISQETQYFGPGTRLLVL.

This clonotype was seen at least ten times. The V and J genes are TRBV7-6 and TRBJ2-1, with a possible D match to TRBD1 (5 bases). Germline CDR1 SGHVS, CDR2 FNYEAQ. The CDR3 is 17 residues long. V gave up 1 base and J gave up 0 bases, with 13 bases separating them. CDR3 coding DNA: TGTGCCAGCAGCTTAGATAGACAGAGCCGCTCCTACAATGAGCAGTTCTTC. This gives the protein CASSLDRQSRSYNEQFF.

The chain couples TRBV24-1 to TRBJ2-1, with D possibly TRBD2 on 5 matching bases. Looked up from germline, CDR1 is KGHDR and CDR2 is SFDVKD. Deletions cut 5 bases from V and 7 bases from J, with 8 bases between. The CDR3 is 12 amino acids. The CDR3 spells CATSAGGNEQFF. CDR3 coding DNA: TGTGCCACCAGTGCAGGAGGTAATGAGCAGTTCTTC.

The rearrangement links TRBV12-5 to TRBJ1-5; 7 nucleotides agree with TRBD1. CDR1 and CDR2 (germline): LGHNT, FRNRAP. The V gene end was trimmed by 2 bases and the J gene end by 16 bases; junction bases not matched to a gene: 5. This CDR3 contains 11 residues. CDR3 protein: CASGLQTGEHF. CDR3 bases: TGTGCTAGTGGTTTGCAAACAGGGGAACATTTT.

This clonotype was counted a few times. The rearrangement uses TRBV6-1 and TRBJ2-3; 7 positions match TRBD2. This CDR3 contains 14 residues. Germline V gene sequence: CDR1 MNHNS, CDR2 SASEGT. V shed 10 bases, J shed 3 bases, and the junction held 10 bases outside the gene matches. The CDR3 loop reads CAIHRGGGTDTQYF. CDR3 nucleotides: TGTGCCATCCATCGGGGCGGGGGAACAGATACGCAGTATTTT.

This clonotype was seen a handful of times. The CDR3 sequence: CASSSHPGGENTEAFF. CDR3 coding DNA: TGTGCCAGCAGCTCCCACCCTGGGGGTGAGAACACTGAAGCTTTCTTT. The chain links TRBV7-6 to TRBJ1-1; TRBD1 might be the D (5 bases). This CDR3 is built from 16 residues. Trimming cost V 4 bases and J 1 base, with 16 bases left between them. Germline values: CDR1 SGHVS, CDR2 FNYEAQ.

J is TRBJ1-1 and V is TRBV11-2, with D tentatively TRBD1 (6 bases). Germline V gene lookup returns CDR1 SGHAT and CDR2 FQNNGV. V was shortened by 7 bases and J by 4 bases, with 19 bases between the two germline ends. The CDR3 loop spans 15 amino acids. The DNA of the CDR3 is TGTGCCAGCAACCCCGGGGGCAGGCCGTTCACTGAAGCTTTCTTT. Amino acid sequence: CASNPGGRPFTEAFF.

The CDR3 loop reads CASSRGTGAGYTF. DNA of the CDR3: TGTGCCAGCAGTCGTGGGACAGGGGCTGGCTACACCTTC. The J gene is TRBJ1-2, the V gene TRBV27, with 10 bases fitting TRBD1. Trimming removed 5 bases from V and 7 bases from J; junction bases left unmatched: 4. CDR3 length equals 13 residues. Looked up from germline, CDR1 is MNHEY and CDR2 is SMNVEV (reference sequence).

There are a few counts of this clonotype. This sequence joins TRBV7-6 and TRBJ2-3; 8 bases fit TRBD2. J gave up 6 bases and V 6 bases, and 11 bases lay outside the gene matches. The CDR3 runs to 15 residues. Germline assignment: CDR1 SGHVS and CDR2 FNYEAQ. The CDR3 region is CASSLSGARWDTQYF. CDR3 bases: TGTGCCAGCAGTCTTAGCGGGGCCCGCTGGGATACGCAGTATTTT. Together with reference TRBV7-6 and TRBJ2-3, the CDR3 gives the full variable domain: GAGVSQSPRYKVTKRGQDVALRCDPISGHVSLYWYRQALGQGPEFLTYFNYEAQQDKSGLPNDRFSAERPEGSISTLTIQRTEQRDSAMYRCASSLSGARWDTQYFGPGTRLTVL.

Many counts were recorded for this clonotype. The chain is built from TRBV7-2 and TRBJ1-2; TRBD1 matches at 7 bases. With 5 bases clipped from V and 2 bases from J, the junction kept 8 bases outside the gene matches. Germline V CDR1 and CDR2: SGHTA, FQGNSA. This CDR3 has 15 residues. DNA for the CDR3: TGTGCCAGCAGCATACGACAGGGCGCAAACTATGGCTACACCTTC. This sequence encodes CASSIRQGANYGYTF.

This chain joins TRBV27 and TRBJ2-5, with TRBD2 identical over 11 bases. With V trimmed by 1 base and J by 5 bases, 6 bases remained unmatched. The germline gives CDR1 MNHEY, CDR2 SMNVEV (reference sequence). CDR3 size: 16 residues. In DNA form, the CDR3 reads TGTGCCAGCAGTTTATTAGCGGGGGGGCTTCATGAGACCCAGTACTTC. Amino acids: CASSLLAGGLHETQYF.

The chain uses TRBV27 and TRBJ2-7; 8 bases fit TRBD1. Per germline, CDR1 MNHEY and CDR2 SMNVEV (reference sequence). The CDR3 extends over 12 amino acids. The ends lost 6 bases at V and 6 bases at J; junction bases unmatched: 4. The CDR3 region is CASSYDRGEQYF. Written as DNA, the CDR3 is TGTGCCAGCAGCTACGACAGGGGCGAGCAGTACTTC.

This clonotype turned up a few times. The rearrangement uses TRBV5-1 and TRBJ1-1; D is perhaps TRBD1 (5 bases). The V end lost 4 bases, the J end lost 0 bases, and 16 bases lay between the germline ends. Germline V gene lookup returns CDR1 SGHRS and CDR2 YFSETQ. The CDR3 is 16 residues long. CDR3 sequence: CASSETLGGMNTEAFF. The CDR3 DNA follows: TGCGCCAGCAGCGAGACGCTCGGGGGTATGAACACTGAAGCTTTCTTT.

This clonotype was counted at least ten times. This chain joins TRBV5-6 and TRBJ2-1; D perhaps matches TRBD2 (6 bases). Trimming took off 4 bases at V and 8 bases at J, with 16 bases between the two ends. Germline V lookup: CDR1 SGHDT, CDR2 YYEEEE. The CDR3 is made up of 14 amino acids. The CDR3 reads CASSPWGVTDEQFF. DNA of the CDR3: TGTGCCAGCAGCCCCTGGGGGGTAACCGATGAGCAGTTCTTC.

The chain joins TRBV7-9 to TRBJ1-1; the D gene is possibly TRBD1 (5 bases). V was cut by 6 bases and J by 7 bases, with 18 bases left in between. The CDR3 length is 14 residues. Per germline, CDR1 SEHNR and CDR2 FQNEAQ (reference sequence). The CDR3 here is CASRPAAGSGEAFF. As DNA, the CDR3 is TGTGCCAGCAGGCCGGCAGCAGGGAGTGGTGAAGCTTTCTTT. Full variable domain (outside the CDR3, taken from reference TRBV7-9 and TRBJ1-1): DTGVSQNPRHKITKRGQNVTFRCDPISEHNRLYWYRQTLGQGPEFLTYFQNEAQLEKSRLLSDRFSAERPKGSFSTLEIQRTEQGDSAMYLCASRPAAGSGEAFFGQGTRLTVV.

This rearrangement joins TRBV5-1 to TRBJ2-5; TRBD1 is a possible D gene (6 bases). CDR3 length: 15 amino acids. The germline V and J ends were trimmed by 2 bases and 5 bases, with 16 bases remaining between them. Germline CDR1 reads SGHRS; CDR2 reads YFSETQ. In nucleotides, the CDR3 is TGCGCCAGCAGCTTTACCGACAGGACCGCGGAGACCCAGTACTTC. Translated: CASSFTDRTAETQYF. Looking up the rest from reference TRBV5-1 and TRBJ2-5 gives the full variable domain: KAGVTQTPRYLIKTRGQQVTLSCSPISGHRSVSWYQQTPGQGLQFLFEYFSETQRNKGNFPGRFSGRQFSNSRSEMNVSTLELGDSALYLCASSFTDRTAETQYFGPGTRLLVL.

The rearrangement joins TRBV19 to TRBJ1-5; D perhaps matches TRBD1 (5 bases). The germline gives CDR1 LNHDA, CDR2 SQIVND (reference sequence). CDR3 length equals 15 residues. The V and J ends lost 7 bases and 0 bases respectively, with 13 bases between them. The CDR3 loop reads CASKGSANSNQPQHF. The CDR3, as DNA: TGTGCCAGTAAGGGGTCAGCTAATAGCAATCAGCCCCAGCATTTT.

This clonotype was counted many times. Here the CDR3 reads CASSLRGSTDTQYF. The CDR3 DNA reads TGTGCCAGCAGCTTGAGGGGGAGCACAGATACGCAGTATTTT. The chain joins TRBV7-2 to TRBJ2-3; a possible D gene is TRBD1 (6 bases). V shed 3 bases and J shed 0 bases, with 7 bases lying between them. Germline assignment: CDR1 SGHTA and CDR2 FQGNSA. The CDR3 is 14 residues long.

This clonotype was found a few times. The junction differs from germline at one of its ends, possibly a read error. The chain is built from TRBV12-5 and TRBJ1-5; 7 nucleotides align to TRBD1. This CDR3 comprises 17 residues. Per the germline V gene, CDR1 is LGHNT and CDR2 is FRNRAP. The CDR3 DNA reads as TGTGCTAGTGGTTTCCAAACAGGGGCCAAAGGAAATCGGCCCCAGCATTTT. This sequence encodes CASGFQTGAKGNRPQHF.

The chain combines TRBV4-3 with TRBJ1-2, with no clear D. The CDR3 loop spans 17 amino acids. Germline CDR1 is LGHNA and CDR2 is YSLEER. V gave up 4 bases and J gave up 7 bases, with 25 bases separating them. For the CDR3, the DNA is TGCGCCAGCAGCCTAGACATAGCCAGTACACGTCTTGGTGGCTACACCTTC. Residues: CASSLDIASTRLGGYTF.

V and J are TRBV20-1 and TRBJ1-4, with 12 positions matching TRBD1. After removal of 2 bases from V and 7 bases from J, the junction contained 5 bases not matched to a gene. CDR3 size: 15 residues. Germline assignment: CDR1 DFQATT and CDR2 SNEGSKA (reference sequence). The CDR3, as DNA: TGCAGTGCTAGAAGGGACAGGGGGCAAGCTGAAAAACTGTTTTTT. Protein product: CSARRDRGQAEKLFF.

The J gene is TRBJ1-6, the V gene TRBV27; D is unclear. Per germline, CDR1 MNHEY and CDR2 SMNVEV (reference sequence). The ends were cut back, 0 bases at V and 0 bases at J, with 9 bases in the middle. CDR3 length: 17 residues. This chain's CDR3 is CASSLSMGSSYNSPLHF. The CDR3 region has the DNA TGTGCCAGCAGTTTATCGATGGGGAGCTCCTATAATTCACCCCTCCACTTT.

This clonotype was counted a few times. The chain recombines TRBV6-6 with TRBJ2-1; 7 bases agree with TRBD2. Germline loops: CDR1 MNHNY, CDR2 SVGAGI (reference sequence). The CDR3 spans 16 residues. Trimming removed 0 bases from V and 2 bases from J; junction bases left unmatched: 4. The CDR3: CASSYSAGPTYNEQFF. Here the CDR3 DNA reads TGTGCCAGCAGTTACTCAGCGGGGCCGACCTACAATGAGCAGTTCTTC.

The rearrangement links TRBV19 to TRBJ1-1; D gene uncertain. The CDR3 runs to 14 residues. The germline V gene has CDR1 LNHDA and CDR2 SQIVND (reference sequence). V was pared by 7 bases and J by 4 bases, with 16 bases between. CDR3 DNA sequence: TGTGCCAGTAAAGTGTCAGCGGGTCGCACTGAAGCTTTCTTT. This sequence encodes CASKVSAGRTEAFF.

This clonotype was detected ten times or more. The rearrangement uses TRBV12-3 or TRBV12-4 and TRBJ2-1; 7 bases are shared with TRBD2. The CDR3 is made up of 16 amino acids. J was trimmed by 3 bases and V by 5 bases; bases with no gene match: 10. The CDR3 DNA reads TGTGCCAGCAGTCCCTCTAGGGGCGGGAGCTACAATGAGCAGTTCTTC. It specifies CASSPSRGGSYNEQFF.

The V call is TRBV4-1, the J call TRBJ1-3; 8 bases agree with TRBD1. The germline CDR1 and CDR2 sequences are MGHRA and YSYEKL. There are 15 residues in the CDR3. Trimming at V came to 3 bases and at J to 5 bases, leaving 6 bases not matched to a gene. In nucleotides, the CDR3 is TGCGCCAGCAGCCAGGAACAGGGGGTTAGAAACACCATATATTTT. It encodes CASSQEQGVRNTIYF.